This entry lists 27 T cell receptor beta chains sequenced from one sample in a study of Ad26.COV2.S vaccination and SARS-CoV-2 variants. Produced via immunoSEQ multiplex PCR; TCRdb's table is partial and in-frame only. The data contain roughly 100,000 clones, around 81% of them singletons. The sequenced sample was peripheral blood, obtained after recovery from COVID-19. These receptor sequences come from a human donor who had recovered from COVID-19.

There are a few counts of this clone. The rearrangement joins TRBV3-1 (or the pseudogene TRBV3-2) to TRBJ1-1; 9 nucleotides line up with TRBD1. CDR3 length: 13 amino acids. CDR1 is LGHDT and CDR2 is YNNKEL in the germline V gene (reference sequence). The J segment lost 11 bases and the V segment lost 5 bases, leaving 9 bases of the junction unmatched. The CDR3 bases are TGTGCCAGCAGCAGACAGGGGGTGAGATGGGCTTTCTTT. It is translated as CASSRQGVRWAFF.

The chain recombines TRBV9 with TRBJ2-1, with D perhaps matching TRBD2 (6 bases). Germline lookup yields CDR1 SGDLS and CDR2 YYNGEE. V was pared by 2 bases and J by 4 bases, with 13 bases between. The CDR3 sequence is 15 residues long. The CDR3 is CASSVSTSGYNEQFF. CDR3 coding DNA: TGTGCCAGCAGCGTTTCGACTAGTGGGTACAATGAGCAGTTCTTC.

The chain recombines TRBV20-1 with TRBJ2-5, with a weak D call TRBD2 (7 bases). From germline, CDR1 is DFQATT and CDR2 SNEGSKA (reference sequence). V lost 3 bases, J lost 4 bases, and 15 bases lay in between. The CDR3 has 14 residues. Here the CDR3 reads CSASKRGGTETQYF. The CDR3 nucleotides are TGCAGTGCTAGTAAAAGGGGGGGTACAGAGACCCAGTACTTC.

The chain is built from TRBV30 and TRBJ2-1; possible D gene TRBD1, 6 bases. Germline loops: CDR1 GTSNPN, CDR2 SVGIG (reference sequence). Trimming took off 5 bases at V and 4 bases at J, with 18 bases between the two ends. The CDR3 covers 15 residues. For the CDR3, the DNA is TGTGCCTGGGGTTACAGACAGGCGAGGTACAATGAGCAGTTCTTC. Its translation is CAWGYRQARYNEQFF.

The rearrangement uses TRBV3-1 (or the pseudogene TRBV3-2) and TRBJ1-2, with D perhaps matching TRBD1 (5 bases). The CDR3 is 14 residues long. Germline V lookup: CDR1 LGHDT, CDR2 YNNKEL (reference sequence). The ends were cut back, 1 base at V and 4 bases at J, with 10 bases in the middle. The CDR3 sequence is CASSQGLQGYGYTF. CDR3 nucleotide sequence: TGTGCCAGCAGCCAAGGTCTTCAGGGCTATGGCTACACCTTC.

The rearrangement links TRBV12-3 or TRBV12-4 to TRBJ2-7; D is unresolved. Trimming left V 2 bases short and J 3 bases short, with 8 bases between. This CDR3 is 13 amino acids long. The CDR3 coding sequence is TGTGCCAGCAGTTTACGCCCCTACTACGAGCAGTACTTC. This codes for CASSLRPYYEQYF.

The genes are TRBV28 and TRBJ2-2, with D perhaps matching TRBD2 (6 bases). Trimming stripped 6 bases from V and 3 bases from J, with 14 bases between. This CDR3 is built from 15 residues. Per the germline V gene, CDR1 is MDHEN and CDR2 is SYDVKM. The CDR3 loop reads CASSRGTAYTGELFF. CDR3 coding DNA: TGTGCCAGCAGCCGCGGGACCGCTTACACCGGGGAGCTGTTTTTT.

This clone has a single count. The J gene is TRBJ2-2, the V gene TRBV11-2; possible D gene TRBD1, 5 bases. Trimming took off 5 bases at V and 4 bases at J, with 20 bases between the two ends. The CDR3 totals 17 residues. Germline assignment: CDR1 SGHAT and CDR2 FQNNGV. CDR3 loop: CASSPPGIIGFTGELFF. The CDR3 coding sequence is TGTGCCAGCAGCCCCCCAGGGATTATTGGATTCACCGGGGAGCTGTTTTTT.

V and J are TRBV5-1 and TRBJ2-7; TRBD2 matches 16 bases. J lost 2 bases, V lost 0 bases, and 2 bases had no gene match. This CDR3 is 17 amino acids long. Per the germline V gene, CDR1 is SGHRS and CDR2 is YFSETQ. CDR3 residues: CASSLEGLAGGPYEQYF. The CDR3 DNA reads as TGCGCCAGCAGCTTGGAGGGACTAGCGGGGGGGCCCTACGAGCAGTACTTC. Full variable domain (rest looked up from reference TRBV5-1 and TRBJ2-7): KAGVTQTPRYLIKTRGQQVTLSCSPISGHRSVSWYQQTPGQGLQFLFEYFSETQRNKGNFPGRFSGRQFSNSRSEMNVSTLELGDSALYLCASSLEGLAGGPYEQYFGPGTRLTVT.

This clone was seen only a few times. The chain's CDR3 is CASSPNFLNTEAFF. The CDR3 DNA is TGTGCCAGTAGTCCTAATTTTCTGAACACTGAAGCTTTCTTT. The chain is built from TRBV19 and TRBJ1-1, with D unresolved. The CDR3 loop spans 14 amino acids. Germline CDR1 LNHDA, CDR2 SQIVND (reference sequence). V lost 5 bases, J lost 0 bases, and 10 bases lay in between.

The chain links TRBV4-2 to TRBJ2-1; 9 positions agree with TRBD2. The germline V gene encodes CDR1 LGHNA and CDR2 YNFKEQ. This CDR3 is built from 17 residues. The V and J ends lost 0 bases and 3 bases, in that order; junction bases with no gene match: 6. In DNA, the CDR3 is TGTGCCAGCAGCCAAGAGGCTAGCGGGGCTAACTACAATGAGCAGTTCTTC. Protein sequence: CASSQEASGANYNEQFF.

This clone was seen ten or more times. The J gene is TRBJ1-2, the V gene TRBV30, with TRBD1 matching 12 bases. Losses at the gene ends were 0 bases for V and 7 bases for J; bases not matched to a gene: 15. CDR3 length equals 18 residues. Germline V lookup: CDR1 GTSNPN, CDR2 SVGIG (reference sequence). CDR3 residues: CAWSVQWGQGATLGGYTF. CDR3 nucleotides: TGTGCCTGGAGTGTACAATGGGGACAGGGGGCTACCCTCGGTGGCTACACCTTC.

The CDR3 protein is CASSAGLAGADEQYF. The CDR3 DNA reads as TGTGCCAGCAGTGCGGGACTAGCGGGGGCTGACGAGCAGTACTTC. This chain joins TRBV6-6 and TRBJ2-7; 14 positions match TRBD2. V lost 5 bases, J lost 5 bases, and 5 bases stayed unmatched. The CDR3 loop spans 15 amino acids. Germline V CDR1 and CDR2: MNHNY, SVGAGI (reference sequence).

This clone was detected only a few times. DNA for the CDR3: TGTGCCAGCAGTCTTCTAGCGCGCAATGAGCAGTTCTTC. This gives the protein CASSLLARNEQFF. This rearrangement joins TRBV12-3 or TRBV12-4 to TRBJ2-1; a possible D gene is TRBD2 (6 bases). The CDR3 runs to 13 residues. The V and J ends lost 5 bases and 6 bases respectively, with 11 bases between them.

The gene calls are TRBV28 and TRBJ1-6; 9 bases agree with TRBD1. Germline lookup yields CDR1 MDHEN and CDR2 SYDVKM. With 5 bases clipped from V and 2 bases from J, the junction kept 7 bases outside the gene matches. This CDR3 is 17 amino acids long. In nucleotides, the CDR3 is TGTGCCAGCAGTCCAACAGGGGGCAGGACCTATAATTCACCCCTCCACTTT. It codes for CASSPTGGRTYNSPLHF.

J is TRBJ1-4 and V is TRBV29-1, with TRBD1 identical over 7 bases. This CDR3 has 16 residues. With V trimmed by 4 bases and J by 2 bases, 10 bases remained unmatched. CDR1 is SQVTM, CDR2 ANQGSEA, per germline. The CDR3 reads CSVADRRRLTNEKLFF. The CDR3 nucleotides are TGCAGCGTTGCGGACAGGCGGAGGCTTACTAATGAAAAACTGTTTTTT.

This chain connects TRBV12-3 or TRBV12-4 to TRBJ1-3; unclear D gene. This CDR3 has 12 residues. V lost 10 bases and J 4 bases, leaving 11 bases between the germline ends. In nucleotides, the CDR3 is TGTGCCACCTCAAATTCCGGAAACACCATATATTTT. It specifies CATSNSGNTIYF.

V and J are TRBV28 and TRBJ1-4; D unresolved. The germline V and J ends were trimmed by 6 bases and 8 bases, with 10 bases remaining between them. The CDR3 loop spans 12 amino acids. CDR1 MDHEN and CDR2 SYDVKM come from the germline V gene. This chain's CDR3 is CASSVRLEKLFF. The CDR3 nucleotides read TGTGCCAGCAGCGTTAGACTGGAAAAACTGTTTTTT.

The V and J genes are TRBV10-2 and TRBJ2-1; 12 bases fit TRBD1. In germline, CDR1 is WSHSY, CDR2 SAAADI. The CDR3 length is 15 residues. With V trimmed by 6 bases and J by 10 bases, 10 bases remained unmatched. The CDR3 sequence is CASRNPGTGGREQFF. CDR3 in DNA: TGCGCCAGCAGGAATCCCGGGACAGGGGGCAGGGAGCAGTTCTTC.

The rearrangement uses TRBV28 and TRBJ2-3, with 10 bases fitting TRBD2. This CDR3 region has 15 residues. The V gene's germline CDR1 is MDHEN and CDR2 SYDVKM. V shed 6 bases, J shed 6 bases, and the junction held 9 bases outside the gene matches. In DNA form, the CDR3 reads TGTGCCAGCAGACCCGGGACTAGCGCGGGGGATACGCAGTATTTT. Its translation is CASRPGTSAGDTQYF.

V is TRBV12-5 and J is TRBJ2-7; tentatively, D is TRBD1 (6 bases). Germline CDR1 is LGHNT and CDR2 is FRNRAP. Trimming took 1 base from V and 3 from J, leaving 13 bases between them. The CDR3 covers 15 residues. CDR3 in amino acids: CASGLGTERVYEQYF. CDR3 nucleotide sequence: TGTGCTAGTGGTTTGGGGACAGAAAGGGTCTACGAGCAGTACTTC.

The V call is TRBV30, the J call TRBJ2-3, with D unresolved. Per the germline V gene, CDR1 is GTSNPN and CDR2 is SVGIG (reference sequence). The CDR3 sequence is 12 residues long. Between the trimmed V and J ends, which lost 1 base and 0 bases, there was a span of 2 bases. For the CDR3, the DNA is TGTGCCTGGAGTGGTAGCACAGATACGCAGTATTTT. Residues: CAWSGSTDTQYF.

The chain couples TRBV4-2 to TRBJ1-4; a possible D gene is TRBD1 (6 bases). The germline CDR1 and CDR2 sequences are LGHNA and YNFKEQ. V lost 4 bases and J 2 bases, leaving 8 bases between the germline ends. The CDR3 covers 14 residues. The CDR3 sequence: CASSRGGTNEKLFF. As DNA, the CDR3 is TGTGCCAGCAGCCGAGGGGGGACTAATGAAAAACTGTTTTTT.

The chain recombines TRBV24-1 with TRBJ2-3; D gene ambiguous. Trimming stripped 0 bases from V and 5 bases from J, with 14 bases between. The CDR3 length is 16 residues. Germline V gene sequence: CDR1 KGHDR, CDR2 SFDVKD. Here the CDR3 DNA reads TGTGCCACCAGTGATTTGGAAGGAATGAGGTTAGATACGCAGTATTTT. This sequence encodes CATSDLEGMRLDTQYF.

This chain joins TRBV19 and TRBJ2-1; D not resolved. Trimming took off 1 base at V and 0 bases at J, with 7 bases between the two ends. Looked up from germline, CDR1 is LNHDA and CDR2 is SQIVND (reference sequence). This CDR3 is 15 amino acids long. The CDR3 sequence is CASSIVRSSYNEQFF. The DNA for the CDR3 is TGTGCCAGTAGTATAGTGCGTAGCTCCTACAATGAGCAGTTCTTC.

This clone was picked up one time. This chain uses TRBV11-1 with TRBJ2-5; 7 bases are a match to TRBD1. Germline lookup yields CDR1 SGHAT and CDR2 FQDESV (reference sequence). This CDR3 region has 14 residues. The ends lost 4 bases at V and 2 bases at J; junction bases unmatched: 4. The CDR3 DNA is TGTGCCAGCAGCTATACAGGGGTACAAGAGACCCAGTACTTC. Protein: CASSYTGVQETQYF.

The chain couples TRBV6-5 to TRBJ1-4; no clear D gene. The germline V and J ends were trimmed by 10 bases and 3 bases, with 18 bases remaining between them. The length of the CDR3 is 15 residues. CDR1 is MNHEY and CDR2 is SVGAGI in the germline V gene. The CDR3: CATRNDGSANEKLFF. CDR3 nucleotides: TGTGCCACTCGAAACGACGGCTCGGCTAATGAAAAACTGTTTTTT.